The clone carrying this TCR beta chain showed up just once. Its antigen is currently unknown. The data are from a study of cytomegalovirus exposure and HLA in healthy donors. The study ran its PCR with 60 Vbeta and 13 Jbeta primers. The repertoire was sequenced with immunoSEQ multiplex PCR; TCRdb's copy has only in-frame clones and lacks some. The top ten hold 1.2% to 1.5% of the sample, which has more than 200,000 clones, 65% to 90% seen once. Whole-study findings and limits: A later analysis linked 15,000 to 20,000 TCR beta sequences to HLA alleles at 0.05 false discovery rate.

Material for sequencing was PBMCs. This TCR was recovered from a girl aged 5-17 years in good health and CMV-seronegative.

The DNA of the CDR3 is TGTGCCAGCGGTTCGGTTGGCTACGAGCAGTACTTC. Translated: CASGSVGYEQYF. The gene calls are TRBV6-5 and TRBJ2-7, with D hard to call. V lost 8 bases, J lost 3 bases, and 11 bases lay in between. There are 12 residues in the CDR3. The germline CDR1 and CDR2 sequences are MNHEY and SVGAGI.